This is a list of T cell receptor beta chains from one sample in a study of T-cell reconstitution after alpha-beta-depleted transplantation in children. TCRdb called the PCR reads again in MiXCR, with one record for every CDR3 protein. In the table there are about 58,000 distinct CDR3 sequences, around 40% of which are singletons. The sample in question was PBMCs, mostly from graft donor cells, obtained 360 days after TCRalphabeta/CD19-depleted stem cell transplant. The receptor set was obtained from a male patient younger than 18 who had a stem cell transplant for acute lymphoblastic leukemia, so the T cells may come from the graft donor. The CDR3 runs from the conserved cysteine through the conserved F or W. A D gene is named only where the DNA matches it firmly. Some rows have no size entry. The others give once, few or many, or a class for an expanded clone.

TGTGCCAGCAGTAGCCGGGGCAGTTACTCCTACGAGCAGTACTTC,CASSSRGSYSYEQYF,TRBV12-3/TRBV12-4,NA,NA,TRBJ2-7
TGTGCCAGCAGTCCCGGGGCTAGCGGGAGGTATACCGGGGAGCTGTTTTTT,CASSPGASGRYTGELFF,TRBV12-3/TRBV12-4,TRBD2,few,TRBJ2-2
TGTGCCAGCAGCCAAGTCTGGGGGGGCATGAACACCGGGGAGCTGTTTTTT,CASSQVWGGMNTGELFF,TRBV4-2,NA,NA,TRBJ2-2
TGCGCCAGCAAACTCAGCCAAGAGACCCAGTACTTC,CASKLSQETQYF,TRBV5-1,NA,few,TRBJ2-5
TGCAGTGCTATTAGGGGCTCTAGCAATCAGCCCCAGCATTTT,CSAIRGSSNQPQHF,TRBV20-1,NA,NA,TRBJ1-5
TGTGCCAGCAGCGTAGTAGCCAGGGGGGGAACTGGAAACACCATATATTTT,CASSVVARGGTGNTIYF,TRBV9,TRBD1,few,TRBJ1-3
TGTGCCAGCAGTTTCAGGGGGCCAACTATTACCCCGATGCATCAGTACTTC,CASSFRGPTITPMHQYF,TRBV12-3/TRBV12-4,TRBD1,NA,TRBJ2-7
TGTGCCAGTAGTATACTGGGACACTCCAATCAGCCCCAGCATTTT,CASSILGHSNQPQHF,TRBV19,NA,NA,TRBJ1-5
TGTGCCAGCAGTCGACGGGTTGAAGCTTTCTTT,CASSRRVEAFF,TRBV2,NA,NA,TRBJ1-1
TGTGCCAGCAGACAGGAGACAAATGAGCAGTTCTTC,CASRQETNEQFF,TRBV2,NA,once,TRBJ2-1
TGTGCCAGCAGTTTGGGAGGGCCTACCTACGAGCAGTACTTC,CASSLGGPTYEQYF,TRBV12-3/TRBV12-4,TRBD2,few,TRBJ2-7
TGCGCCAGCAGCCTGGACGCAGGGGGCTACGAGCAGTACTTC,CASSLDAGGYEQYF,TRBV5-1,TRBD1,few,TRBJ2-7
TGTGCCAGCAGCCCCAGGGTCTCCTACAATGAGCAGTTCTTC,CASSPRVSYNEQFF,TRBV14,NA,NA,TRBJ2-1
TGCAGTGCTCGGACTTGGGGACATCGAGAGCAGTTCTTC,CSARTWGHREQFF,TRBV20-1,NA,NA,TRBJ2-1
TGTGCCAGCAGCTTAGTTCCGGAGGGCGATGAGCAGTTCTTC,CASSLVPEGDEQFF,TRBV7-6,NA,once,TRBJ2-1
TGTGCCAGCAGGGAGACAGGGGGCATAACTGAAGCTTTCTTT,CASRETGGITEAFF,TRBV6-1,TRBD1,NA,TRBJ1-1
TGCAGTGCTCGGGGAGGCGGGGAGCTGTTTTTT,CSARGGGELFF,TRBV20-1,NA,many,TRBJ2-2
TGTGCCAGCAGCTTAGGGTTGGGCACTGAAGCTTTCTTT,CASSLGLGTEAFF,TRBV7-2,NA,few,TRBJ1-1
TGTGCCAGCAGCGCCCCGGGACAGGGGAATTATGGCTACACCTTC,CASSAPGQGNYGYTF,TRBV9,TRBD1,few,TRBJ1-2
TGTGCCAGCAGCTTAGATGTGGCGGCAGATACGCAGTATTTT,CASSLDVAADTQYF,TRBV11-2,NA,NA,TRBJ2-3
TGCGCCAGCAGCTTGGAAAGGGCCGGCTACCAAGAGACCCAGTACTTC,CASSLERAGYQETQYF,TRBV5-1,NA,few,TRBJ2-5
TGCGCCAGCAGCTTGGGAAGGGACGGTTACGAGCAGTACTTC,CASSLGRDGYEQYF,TRBV5-1,NA,NA,TRBJ2-7
TGTGCCAGCAGTACAAGCAGGGGGCGGGGAAGAAACACCATATATTTT,CASSTSRGRGRNTIYF,TRBV12-3/TRBV12-4,TRBD1,NA,TRBJ1-3
TGTGCCAGCAGCGTAGACGGTTACAATGAGCAGTTCTTC,CASSVDGYNEQFF,TRBV9,NA,many,TRBJ2-1